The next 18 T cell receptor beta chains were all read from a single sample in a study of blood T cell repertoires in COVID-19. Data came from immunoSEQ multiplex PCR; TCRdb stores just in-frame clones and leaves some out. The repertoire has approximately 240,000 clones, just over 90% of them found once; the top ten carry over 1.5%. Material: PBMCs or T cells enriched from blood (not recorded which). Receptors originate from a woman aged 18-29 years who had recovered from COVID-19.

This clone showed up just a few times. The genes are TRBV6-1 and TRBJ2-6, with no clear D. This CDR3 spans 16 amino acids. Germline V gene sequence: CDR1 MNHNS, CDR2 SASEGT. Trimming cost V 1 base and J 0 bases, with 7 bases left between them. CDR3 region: CASSEDGTSGANVLTF. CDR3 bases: TGTGCCAGCAGTGAAGACGGTACCTCTGGGGCCAACGTCCTGACTTTC.

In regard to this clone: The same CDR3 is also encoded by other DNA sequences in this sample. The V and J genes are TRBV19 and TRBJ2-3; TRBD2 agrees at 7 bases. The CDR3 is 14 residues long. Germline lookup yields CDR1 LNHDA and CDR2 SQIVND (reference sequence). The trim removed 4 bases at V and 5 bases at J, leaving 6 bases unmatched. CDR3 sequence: CASSTSTGGDTQYF. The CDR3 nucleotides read TGTGCCAGTAGTACCTCGACGGGAGGAGATACGCAGTATTTT.

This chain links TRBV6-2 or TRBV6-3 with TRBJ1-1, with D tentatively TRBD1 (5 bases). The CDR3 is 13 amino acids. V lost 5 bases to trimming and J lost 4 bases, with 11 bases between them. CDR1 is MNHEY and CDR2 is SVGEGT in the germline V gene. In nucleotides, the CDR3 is TGTGCCAGCAGTCTTTTAAGGGGCACTGAAGCTTTCTTT. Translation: CASSLLRGTEAFF.

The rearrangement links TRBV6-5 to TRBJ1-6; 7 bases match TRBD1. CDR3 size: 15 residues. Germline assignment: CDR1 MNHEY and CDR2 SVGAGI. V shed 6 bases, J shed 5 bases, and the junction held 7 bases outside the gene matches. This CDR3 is CASRPRDSHNSPLHF. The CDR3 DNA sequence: TGTGCCAGCAGGCCTCGGGACAGTCATAATTCACCCCTCCACTTT.

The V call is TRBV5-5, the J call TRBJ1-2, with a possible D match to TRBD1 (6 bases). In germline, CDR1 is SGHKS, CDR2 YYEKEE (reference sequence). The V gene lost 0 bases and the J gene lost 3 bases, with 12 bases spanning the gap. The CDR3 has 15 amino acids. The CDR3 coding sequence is TGTGCCAGCAGCTTGGGGGGGCTCAGCGACTATGGCTACACCTTC. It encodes CASSLGGLSDYGYTF.

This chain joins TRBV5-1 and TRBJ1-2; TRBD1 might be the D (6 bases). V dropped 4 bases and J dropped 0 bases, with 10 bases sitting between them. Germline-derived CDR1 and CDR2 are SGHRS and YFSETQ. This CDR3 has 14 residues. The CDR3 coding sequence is TGCGCCAGCAGCGCGGACAGCACTAACTATGGCTACACCTTC. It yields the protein CASSADSTNYGYTF.

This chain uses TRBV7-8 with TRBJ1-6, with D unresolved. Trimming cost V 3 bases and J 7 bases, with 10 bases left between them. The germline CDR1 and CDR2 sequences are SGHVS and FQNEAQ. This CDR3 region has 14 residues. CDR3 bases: TGTGCCAGCAGCTTCCGGGAGGTCAATTCACCCCTCCACTTT. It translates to CASSFREVNSPLHF.

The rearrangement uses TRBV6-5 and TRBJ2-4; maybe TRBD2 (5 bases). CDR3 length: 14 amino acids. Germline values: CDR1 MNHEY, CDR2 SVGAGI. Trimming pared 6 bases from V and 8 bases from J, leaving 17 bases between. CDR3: CASSLTNGNHIQYF. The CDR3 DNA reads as TGTGCCAGCAGCCTAACGAACGGGAACCACATTCAGTACTTC.

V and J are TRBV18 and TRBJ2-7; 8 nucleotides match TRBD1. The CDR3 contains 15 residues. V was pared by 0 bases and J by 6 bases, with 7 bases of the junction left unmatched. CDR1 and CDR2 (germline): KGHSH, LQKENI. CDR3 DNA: TGTGCCAGCTCACCACCACAGGGGGTGGTTAGCGAGCAGTACTTC. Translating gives CASSPPQGVVSEQYF.

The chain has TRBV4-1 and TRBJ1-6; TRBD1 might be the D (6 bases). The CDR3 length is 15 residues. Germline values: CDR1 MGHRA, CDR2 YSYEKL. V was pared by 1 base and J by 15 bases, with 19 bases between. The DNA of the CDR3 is TGCGCCAGCAGCCAAGGTCCCCGGGACACCGTCCGCCTCCACTTT. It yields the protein CASSQGPRDTVRLHF.

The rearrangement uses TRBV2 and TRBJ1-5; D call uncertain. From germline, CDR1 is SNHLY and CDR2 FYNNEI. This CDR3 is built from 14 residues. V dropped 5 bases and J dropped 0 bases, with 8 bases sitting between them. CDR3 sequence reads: CASSPTLSNQPQHF. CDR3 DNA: TGTGCCAGCAGTCCGACACTTAGCAATCAGCCCCAGCATTTT.

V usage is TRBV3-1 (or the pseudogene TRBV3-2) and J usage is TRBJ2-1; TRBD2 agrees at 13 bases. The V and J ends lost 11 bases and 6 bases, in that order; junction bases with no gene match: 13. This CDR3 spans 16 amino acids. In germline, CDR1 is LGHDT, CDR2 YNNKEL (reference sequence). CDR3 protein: CAASPGTSGVFNEQFF. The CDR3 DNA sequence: TGTGCCGCGAGTCCCGGGACTAGCGGGGTTTTCAATGAGCAGTTCTTC.

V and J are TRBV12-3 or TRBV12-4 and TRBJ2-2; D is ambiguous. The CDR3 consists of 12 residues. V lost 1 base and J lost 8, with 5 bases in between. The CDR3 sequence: CASSLDSGELFF. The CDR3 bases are TGTGCCAGCAGTTTAGATTCTGGGGAGCTGTTTTTT.

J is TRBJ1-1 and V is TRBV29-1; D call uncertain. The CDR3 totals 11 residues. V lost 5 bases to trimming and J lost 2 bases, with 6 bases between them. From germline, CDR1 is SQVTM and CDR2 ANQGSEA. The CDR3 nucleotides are TGCAGCGTTTCGCTAAACACTGAAGCTTTCTTT. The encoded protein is CSVSLNTEAFF.

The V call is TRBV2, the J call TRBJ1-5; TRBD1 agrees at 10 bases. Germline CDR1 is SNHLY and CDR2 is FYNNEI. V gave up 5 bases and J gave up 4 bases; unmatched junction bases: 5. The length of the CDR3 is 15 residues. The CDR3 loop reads CASSWDRGFNQPQHF. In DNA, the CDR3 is TGTGCCAGCAGTTGGGACAGGGGCTTTAATCAGCCCCAGCATTTT.

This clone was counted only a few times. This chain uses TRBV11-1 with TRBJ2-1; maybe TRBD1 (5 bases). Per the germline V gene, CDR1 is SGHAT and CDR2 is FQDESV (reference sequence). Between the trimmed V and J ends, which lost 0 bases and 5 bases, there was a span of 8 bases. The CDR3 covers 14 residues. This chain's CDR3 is CASSLAVRDNEQFF. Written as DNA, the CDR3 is TGTGCCAGCAGCTTAGCCGTCAGGGACAATGAGCAGTTCTTC.

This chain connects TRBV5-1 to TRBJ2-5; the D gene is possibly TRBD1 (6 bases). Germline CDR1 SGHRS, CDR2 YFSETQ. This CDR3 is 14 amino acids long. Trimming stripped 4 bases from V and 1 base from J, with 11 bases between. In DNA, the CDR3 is TGCGCCAGCAGCAGGGACAACCTCCAAGAGACCCAGTACTTC. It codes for CASSRDNLQETQYF.

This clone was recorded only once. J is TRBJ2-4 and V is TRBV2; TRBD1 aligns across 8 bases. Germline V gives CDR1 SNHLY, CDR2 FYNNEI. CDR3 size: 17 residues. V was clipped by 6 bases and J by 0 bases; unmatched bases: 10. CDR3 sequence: CASRGGTGGLAKNIQYF. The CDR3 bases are TGTGCCAGCAGGGGTGGCACAGGGGGTTTAGCCAAAAACATTCAGTACTTC.